This T cell receptor (beta chain) was captured in a study of blood T cells in healthy people across ages. Study conclusions and caveats: Per million T cells, TCR beta diversity dropped about linearly as age rose. Higher naive T cell percentage went strongly together with higher TCR beta diversity.

This clonotype was seen a few times. The antigen is unknown. Sample-barcoded 5' priming and a J-beta primer mix drove a second PCR of about 6 to 11 cycles. TCRdb fed the 5' RACE reads into MiXCR, producing one record per CDR3 protein. Counted here are approximately 730,000 distinct CDR3 sequences, around 40% occurring once; the ten biggest clones make up 20% to 25%. Germline assignment: CDR1 DFQATT and CDR2 SNEGSKA (reference sequence). V gave up 0 bases and J gave up 2 bases, with 12 bases separating them. The CDR3 has 15 residues. Donors ranged from about 6 to 90 years old and were healthy Caucasians in Russia.

The source is a woman between 55 and 75 years old in good health. The chain joins TRBV20-1 to TRBJ2-3, with D maybe TRBD1 (6 bases). The sample comprised blood. CDR3 protein: CSARDYRAITDTQYF. DNA for the CDR3: TGCAGTGCTAGAGACTACAGGGCTATCACAGATACGCAGTATTTT.